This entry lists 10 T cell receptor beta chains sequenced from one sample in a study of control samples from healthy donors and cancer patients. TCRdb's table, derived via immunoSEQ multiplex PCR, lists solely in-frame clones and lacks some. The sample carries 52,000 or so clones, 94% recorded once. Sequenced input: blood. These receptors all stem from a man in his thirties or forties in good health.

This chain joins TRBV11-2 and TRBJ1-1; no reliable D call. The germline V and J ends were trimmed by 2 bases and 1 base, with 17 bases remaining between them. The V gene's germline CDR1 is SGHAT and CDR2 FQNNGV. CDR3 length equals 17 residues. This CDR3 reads CASSLSGRIGENTEAFF. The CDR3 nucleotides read TGTGCCAGCAGCTTAAGCGGCCGCATTGGAGAGAACACTGAAGCTTTCTTT.

This chain's CDR3 is CASSPGGGVGYNEQFF. DNA for the CDR3: TGCGCCAGCAGCCCCGGAGGGGGGGTCGGCTACAATGAGCAGTTCTTC. This rearrangement joins TRBV5-1 to TRBJ2-1, with D perhaps TRBD2 (7 bases). Germline V gene sequence: CDR1 SGHRS, CDR2 YFSETQ. CDR3 length: 16 residues. Trimming took 4 bases from V and 3 from J, leaving 17 bases between them.

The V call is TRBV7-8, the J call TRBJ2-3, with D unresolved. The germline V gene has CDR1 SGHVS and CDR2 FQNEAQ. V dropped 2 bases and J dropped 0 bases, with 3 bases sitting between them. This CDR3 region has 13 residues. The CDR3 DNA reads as TGTGCCAGCAGCTTACCTAGCACAGATACGCAGTATTTT. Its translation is CASSLPSTDTQYF. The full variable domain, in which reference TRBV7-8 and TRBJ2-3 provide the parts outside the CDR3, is GAGVSQSPRYKVAKRGQDVALRCDPISGHVSLFWYQQALGQGPEFLTYFQNEAQLDKSGLPSDRFFAERPEGSVSTLKIQRTQQEDSAVYLCASSLPSTDTQYFGPGTRLTVL.

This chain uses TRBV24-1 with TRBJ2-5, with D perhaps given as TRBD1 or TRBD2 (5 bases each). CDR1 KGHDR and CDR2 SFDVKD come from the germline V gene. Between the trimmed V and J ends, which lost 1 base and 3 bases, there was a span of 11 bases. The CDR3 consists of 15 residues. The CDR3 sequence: CATSDFRDLEETQYF. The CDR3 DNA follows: TGTGCCACCAGTGATTTTAGGGACCTAGAAGAGACCCAGTACTTC.

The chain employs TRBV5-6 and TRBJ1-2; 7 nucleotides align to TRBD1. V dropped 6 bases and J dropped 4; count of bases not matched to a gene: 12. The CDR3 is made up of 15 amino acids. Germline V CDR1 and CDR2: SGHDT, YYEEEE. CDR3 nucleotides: TGTGCCAGCAACGAGGGGGGACAGTCCGTCTATGGCTACACCTTC. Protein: CASNEGGQSVYGYTF.

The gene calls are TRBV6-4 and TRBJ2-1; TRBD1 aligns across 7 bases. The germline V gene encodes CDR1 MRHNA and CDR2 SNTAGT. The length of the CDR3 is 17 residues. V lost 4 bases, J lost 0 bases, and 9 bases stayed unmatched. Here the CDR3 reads CASSVEGQSGSYNEQFF. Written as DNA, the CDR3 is TGTGCCAGCAGTGTTGAGGGACAGAGTGGCTCCTACAATGAGCAGTTCTTC.

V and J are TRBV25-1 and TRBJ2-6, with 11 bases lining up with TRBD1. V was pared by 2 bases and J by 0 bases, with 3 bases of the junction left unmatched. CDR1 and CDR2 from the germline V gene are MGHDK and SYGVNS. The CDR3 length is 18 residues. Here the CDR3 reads CASSERTGGGSGANVLTF. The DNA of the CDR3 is TGTGCCAGCAGTGAAAGGACAGGGGGCGGCTCTGGGGCCAACGTCCTGACTTTC. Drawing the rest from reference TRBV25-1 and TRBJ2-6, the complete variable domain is EADIYQTPRYLVIGTGKKITLECSQTMGHDKMYWYQQDPGMELHLIHYSYGVNSTEKGDLSSESTVSRIRTEHFPLTLESARPSHTSQYLCASSERTGGGSGANVLTFGAGSRLTVL.

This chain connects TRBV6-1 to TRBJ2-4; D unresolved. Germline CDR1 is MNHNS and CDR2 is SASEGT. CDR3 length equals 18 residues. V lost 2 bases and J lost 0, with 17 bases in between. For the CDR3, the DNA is TGTGCCAGCAGTGAATTTTCTTCACGTAGCCTAGCCAAAAACATTCAGTACTTC. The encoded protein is CASSEFSSRSLAKNIQYF.

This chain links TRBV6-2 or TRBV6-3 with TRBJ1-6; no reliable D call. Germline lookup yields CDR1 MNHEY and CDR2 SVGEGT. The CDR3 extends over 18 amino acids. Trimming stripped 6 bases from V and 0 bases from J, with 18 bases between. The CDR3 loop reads CASSPSRQVSSYNSPLHF. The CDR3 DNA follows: TGTGCCAGCAGCCCCTCCCGGCAGGTCAGCTCCTATAATTCACCCCTCCACTTT.

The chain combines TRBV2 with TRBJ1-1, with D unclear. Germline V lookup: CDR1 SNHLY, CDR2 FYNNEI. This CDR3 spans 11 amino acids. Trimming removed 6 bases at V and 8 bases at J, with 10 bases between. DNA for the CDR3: TGTGCCAGCAGCTCTATGGGAGAAGCTTTCTTT. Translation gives CASSSMGEAFF.